This TCR beta chain was obtained from a study of CD8 T cells in ankylosing spondylitis. This clonotype was seen repeatedly, ten times or more. What it binds is not known. A single record per CDR3 protein comes from TCRdb applying MiXCR to the 5' RACE reads. The sample consists of roughly 40,000 distinct CDR3 sequences, less than 3.5% of them appearing once. Study-wide findings and caveats: For ankylosing spondylitis blood, a TCR beta motif of several highly homologous variants appeared characteristic. Disease-linked clones had a CD8+ phenotype and relatively low frequency in peripheral blood. Earlier work had already found some motif variants in reactive arthritis synovial fluid and blood. As reported, disease-linked clones showed significant enrichment in matched ankylosing spondylitis synovial fluid.

The CDR3 loop spans 16 amino acids. The V gene's germline CDR1 is SGDLS and CDR2 YYNGEE. Trimming left V 2 bases short and J 6 bases short, with 19 bases between. V is TRBV9 and J is TRBJ2-3; perhaps D is TRBD1 or TRBD2 (5 bases each). The sequenced material came from blood, either unsorted or a sorted T cell fraction (not recorded which). The TCR was taken from a male donor with ankylosing spondylitis or in good health (not recorded which). The CDR3 sequence: CASSVTGTFPGDTQYF. The CDR3 nucleotides are TGTGCCAGCAGCGTGACCGGGACCTTCCCCGGGGATACGCAGTATTTT. The full variable domain, in which reference TRBV9 and TRBJ2-3 provide the parts outside the CDR3, is DSGVTQTPKHLITATGQRVTLRCSPRSGDLSVYWYQQSLDQGLQFLIQYYNGEERAKGNILERFSAQQFPDLHSELNLSSLELGDSALYFCASSVTGTFPGDTQYFGPGTRLTVL.